A single sample is the source of the 9 T cell receptor beta chains below, sequenced in a study of OX40 agonist ivuxolimab in advanced cancers. TCRdb's table, derived via immunoSEQ multiplex PCR, lists solely in-frame clones and lacks some. The data hold roughly 100,000 clones, with roughly 90% observed a single time. Sequencing used CD4+ or CD8+ T cells sorted from blood, obtained in a trial of the OX40 agonist ivuxolimab. Receptors originate from an adult with an advanced solid tumor such as melanoma, head and neck, liver or kidney cancer.

The genes are TRBV7-6 and TRBJ2-1, with a tentative D call TRBD2 (6 bases). The CDR3 contains 14 residues. The V gene lost 5 bases and the J gene lost 4 bases, with 12 bases spanning the gap. Germline CDR1 SGHVS, CDR2 FNYEAQ. Here the CDR3 DNA reads TGTGCCAGCAGCCTGGAGGCGGGGTACAATGAGCAGTTCTTC. Translated, it gives CASSLEAGYNEQFF.

The V and J genes are TRBV6-5 and TRBJ2-1; D is unclear. Looked up from germline, CDR1 is MNHEY and CDR2 is SVGAGI. The CDR3 runs to 13 residues. V lost 3 bases, J lost 7 bases, and 10 bases lay in between. The CDR3 sequence: CASSYNSMNEQFF. CDR3 coding DNA: TGTGCCAGCAGTTATAATTCAATGAATGAGCAGTTCTTC.

The rearrangement uses TRBV4-3 and TRBJ1-2; weak D call: TRBD1 (5 bases). The V end was cut by 4 bases, the J end by 10 bases, with 19 bases between. Germline V gene data show CDR1 as LGHNA and CDR2 as YSLEER. This CDR3 region has 14 residues. The CDR3 loop is CASSPRVVGEDYTF. DNA of the CDR3: TGCGCCAGCAGCCCTCGGGTTGTGGGGGAGGACTACACCTTC.

This chain links TRBV6-5 with TRBJ2-1; 10 bases are shared with TRBD2. This CDR3 is built from 14 residues. V was pared by 5 bases and J by 9 bases, with 7 bases of the junction left unmatched. Germline assignment: CDR1 MNHEY and CDR2 SVGAGI. CDR3 coding DNA: TGTGCCAGCAGTACCACTAGCGGGGTGAGTGAGCAGTTCTTC. Its protein product is CASSTTSGVSEQFF.

This chain joins TRBV6-5 and TRBJ1-1; D is undetermined. V was trimmed by 2 bases and J by 1 base, leaving 8 bases between them. Germline V CDR1 and CDR2: MNHEY, SVGAGI. This CDR3 comprises 14 residues. The CDR3 DNA sequence: TGTGCCAGCAGTTACCAGGCAGCGAACACTGAAGCTTTCTTT. Translating gives CASSYQAANTEAFF.

V gene TRBV28 combines with J gene TRBJ1-2, with D maybe TRBD1 (6 bases). Germline V gene lookup returns CDR1 MDHEN and CDR2 SYDVKM. The ends were cut back, 3 bases at V and 2 bases at J, with 10 bases in the middle. The CDR3 consists of 14 residues. The CDR3: CASSFRGRNYGYTF. In nucleotides, the CDR3 is TGTGCCAGCAGTTTTCGGGGGCGGAACTATGGCTACACCTTC.

The sample holds one count of this clone. The J gene is TRBJ2-5, the V gene TRBV2; the D gene is possibly TRBD2 (5 bases). Germline CDR1 and CDR2: SNHLY and FYNNEI. The CDR3 totals 12 residues. Trimming stripped 7 bases from V and 1 base from J, with 7 bases between. The DNA of the CDR3 is TGTGCCAGCACAGCGGCCCAAGAGACCCAGTACTTC. Translating it yields CASTAAQETQYF.

The chain joins TRBV15 to TRBJ2-7; 10 nucleotides match TRBD1. The junction had 4 bases not matched to a gene; V was cut back by 2 bases and J by 6 bases. The CDR3 is 14 amino acids. In germline, CDR1 is LNHNV, CDR2 YYDKDF (reference sequence). The CDR3 DNA follows: TGTGCCACCAGCAGACCCGGGACAGGGGTCGAGCAGTACTTC. Translated: CATSRPGTGVEQYF.

The V call is TRBV29-1, the J call TRBJ2-3; 9 bases agree with TRBD2. The V gene end was trimmed by 3 bases and the J gene end by 1 base; junction bases not matched to a gene: 2. The germline V gene encodes CDR1 SQVTM and CDR2 ANQGSEA. The CDR3 totals 14 residues. CDR3 bases: TGCAGCGTTGACCCTAGCGGGGGCACAGATACGCAGTATTTT. It is translated as CSVDPSGGTDTQYF.